The 3 T cell receptor beta chains presented below share a single source sample, sequenced in a study of PD-L1 blockade in urothelial cancer. Assay: immunoSEQ multiplex PCR; the TCRdb copy retains only in-frame clones and omits some. The table records tens of thousands of clones, about 90% of them present only once. Time point reported: pretreatment peripheral blood. This specimen consisted of PBMCs, obtained around atezolizumab (anti-PD-L1) treatment. The receptors originated from a man between 60 and 70 years old with urothelial cancer.

The chain recombines TRBV7-2 with TRBJ1-5; no definite D call. Germline CDR1 and CDR2: SGHTA and FQGNSA. CDR3 length equals 14 residues. Trimming shortened V by 3 bases and J by 6 bases, and 12 bases separated the two germline ends. DNA of the CDR3: TGTGCCAGCAGCTTGTACGGGGAGGGTCAGCCCCAGCATTTT. This gives the protein CASSLYGEGQPQHF.

The rearrangement links TRBV7-3 to TRBJ2-5, with TRBD1 identical over 11 bases. The CDR3 has 17 residues. With 5 bases clipped from V and 5 bases from J, the junction kept 13 bases outside the gene matches. The germline CDR1 and CDR2 sequences are SGHTA and FQGTGA. The CDR3 DNA sequence: TGTGCCAGCAGCCCGACCGGGACAGGGGGTGGGAGGGAGACCCAGTACTTC. Protein product: CASSPTGTGGGRETQYF.

The CDR3 nucleotides are TGTGCCAGCAGCCCCCACAGAACAGTGAGTTCACCCCTCCACTTT. Amino acids: CASSPHRTVSSPLHF. This chain uses TRBV7-2 with TRBJ1-6; D gene ambiguous. Deletions cut 5 bases from V and 9 bases from J, with 17 bases between. The CDR3 runs 15 residues. CDR1 is SGHTA, CDR2 FQGNSA, per germline. Full variable domain (rest looked up from reference TRBV7-2 and TRBJ1-6): GAGVSQSPSNKVTEKGKDVELRCDPISGHTALYWYRQSLGQGLEFLIYFQGNSAPDKSGLPSDRFSAERTGGSVSTLTIQRTQQEDSAVYLCASSPHRTVSSPLHFGNGTRLTVT.